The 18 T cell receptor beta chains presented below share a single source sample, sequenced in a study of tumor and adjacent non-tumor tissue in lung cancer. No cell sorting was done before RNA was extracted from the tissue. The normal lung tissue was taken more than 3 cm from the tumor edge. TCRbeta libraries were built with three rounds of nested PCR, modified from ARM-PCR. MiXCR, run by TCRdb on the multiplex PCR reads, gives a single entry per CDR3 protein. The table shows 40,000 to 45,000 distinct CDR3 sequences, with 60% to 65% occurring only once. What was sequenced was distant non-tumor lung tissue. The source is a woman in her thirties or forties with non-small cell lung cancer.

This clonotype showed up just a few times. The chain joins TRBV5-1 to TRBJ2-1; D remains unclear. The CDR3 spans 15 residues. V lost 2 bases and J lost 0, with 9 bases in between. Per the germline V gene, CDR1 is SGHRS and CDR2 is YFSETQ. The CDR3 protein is CASSLPSSSYNEQFF. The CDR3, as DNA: TGCGCCAGCAGCTTACCCTCGAGCTCCTACAATGAGCAGTTCTTC.

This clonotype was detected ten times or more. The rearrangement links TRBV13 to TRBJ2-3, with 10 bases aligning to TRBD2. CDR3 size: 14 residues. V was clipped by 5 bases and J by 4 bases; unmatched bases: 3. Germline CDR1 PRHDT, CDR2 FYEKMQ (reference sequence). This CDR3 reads CASSQTSGSDTQYF. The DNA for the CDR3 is TGTGCCAGCAGCCAGACTAGCGGGTCAGATACGCAGTATTTT.

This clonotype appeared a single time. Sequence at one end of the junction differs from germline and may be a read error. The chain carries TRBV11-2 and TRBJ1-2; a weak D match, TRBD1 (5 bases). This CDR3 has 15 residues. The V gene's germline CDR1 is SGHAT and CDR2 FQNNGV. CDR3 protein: CASSSGTPGRYSYTF. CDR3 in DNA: TGTGCCAGCAGCTCAGGGACCCCGGGGCGCTATAGCTACACCTTC.

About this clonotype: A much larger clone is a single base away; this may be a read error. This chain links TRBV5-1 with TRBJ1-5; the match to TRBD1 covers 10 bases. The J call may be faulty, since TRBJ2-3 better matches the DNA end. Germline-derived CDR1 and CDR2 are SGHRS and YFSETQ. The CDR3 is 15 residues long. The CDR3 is CASRAGTGDGQPQYF. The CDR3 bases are TGCGCCAGCAGAGCCGGGACAGGGGACGGTCAGCCCCAGTATTTT.

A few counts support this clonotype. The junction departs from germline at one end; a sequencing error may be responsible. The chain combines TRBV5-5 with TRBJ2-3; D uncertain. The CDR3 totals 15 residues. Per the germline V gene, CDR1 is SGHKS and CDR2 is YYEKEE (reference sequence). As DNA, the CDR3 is TGTGCCAGCAGCTTGTGGATGACTTACACAGATACGCAGTCTTTT. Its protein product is CASSLWMTYTDTQSF.

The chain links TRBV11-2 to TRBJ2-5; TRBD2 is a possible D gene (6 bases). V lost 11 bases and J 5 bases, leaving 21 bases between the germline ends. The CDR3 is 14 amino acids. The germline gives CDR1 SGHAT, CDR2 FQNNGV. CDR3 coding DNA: TGTGCCGGCACCATTAATGTAGGGAGGGAGACCCAGTACTTC. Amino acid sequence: CAGTINVGRETQYF.

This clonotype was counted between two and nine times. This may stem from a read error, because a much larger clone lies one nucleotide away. CDR3 loop: CASSDPIQDPYGCTF. The DNA for the CDR3 is TGTGCCAGCAGCGATCCGATACAGGATCCCTATGGCTGCACCTTC. The rearrangement joins TRBV11-2 to TRBJ1-2; perhaps TRBD1 as D (5 bases). From germline, CDR1 is SGHAT and CDR2 FQNNGV. This CDR3 spans 15 amino acids. The whole variable domain, filled in from reference TRBV11-2 and TRBJ1-2, reads EAGVAQSPRYKIIEKRQSVAFWCNPISGHATLYWYQQILGQGPKLLIQFQNNGVVDDSQLPKDRFSAERLKGVDSTLKIQPAKLEDSAVYLCASSDPIQDPYGCTFGSGTRLTVV.

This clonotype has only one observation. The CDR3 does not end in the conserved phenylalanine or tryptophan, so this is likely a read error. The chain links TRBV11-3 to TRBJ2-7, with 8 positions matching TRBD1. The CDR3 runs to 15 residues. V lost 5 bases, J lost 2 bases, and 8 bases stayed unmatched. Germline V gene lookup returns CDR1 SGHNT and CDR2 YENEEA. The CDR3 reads CASSLGTGSAYEQYL. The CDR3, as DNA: TGTGCCAGCAGCCTGGGGACAGGTTCCGCCTACGAGCAGTACCTC.

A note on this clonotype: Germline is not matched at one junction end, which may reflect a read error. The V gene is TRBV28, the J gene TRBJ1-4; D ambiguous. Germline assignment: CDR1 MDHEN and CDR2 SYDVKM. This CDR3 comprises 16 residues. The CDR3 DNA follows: TGTGCCAGCAGTTTAAGTGCGGGATCTCTTAATGAAAAACCGTTTTTC. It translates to CASSLSAGSLNEKPFF. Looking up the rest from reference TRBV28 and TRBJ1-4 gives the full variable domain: DVKVTQSSRYLVKRTGEKVFLECVQDMDHENMFWYRQDPGLGLRLIYFSYDVKMKEKGDIPEGYSVSREKKERFSLILESASTNQTSMYLCASSLSAGSLNEKPFFGSGTQLSVL.

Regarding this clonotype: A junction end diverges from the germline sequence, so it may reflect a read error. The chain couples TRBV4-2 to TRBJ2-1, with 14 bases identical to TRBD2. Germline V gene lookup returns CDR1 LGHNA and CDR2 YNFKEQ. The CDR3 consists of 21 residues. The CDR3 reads CASSQYNGLAGGSGTYNEQIF. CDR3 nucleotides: TGTGCCAGCAGCCAATACAATGGACTAGCGGGAGGCAGTGGCACTTACAATGAGCAGATCTTC.

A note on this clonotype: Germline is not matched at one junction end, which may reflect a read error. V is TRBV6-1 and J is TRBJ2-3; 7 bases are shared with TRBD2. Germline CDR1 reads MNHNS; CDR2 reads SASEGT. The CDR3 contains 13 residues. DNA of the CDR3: TGTGTCAGCGGTAGCGGGTGCATAGATACGCAGTATTTT. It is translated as CVSGSGCIDTQYF.

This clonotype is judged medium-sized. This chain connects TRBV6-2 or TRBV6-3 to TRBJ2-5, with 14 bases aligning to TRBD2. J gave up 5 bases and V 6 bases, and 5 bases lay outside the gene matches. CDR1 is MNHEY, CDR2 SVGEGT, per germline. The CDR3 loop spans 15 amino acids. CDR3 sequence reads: CASSRGLAGVETQYF. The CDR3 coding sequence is TGTGCCAGCAGCCGGGGACTAGCGGGAGTGGAGACCCAGTACTTC.

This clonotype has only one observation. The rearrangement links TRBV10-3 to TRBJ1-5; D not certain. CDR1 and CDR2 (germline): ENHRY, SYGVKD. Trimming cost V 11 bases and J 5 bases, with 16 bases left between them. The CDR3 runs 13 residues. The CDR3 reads CAVCEGQYQPQHF. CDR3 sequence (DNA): TGTGCCGTCTGTGAAGGGCAATATCAGCCCCAGCATTTT.

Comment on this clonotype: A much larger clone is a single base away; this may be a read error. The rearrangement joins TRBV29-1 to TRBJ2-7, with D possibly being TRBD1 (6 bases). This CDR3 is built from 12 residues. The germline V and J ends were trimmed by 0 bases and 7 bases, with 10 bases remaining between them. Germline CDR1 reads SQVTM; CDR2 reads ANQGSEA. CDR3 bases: TGCAGCGTTGAAGAGGGGGCTCGGGAGCAGTACTTC. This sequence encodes CSVEEGAREQYF.

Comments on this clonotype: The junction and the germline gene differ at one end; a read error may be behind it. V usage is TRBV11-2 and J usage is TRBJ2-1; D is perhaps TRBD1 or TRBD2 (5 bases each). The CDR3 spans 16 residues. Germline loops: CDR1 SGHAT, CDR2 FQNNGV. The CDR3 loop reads CASNLGPLVGRNEQFF. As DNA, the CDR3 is TGTGCTAGCAACTTAGGGCCACTAGTGGGGCGCAATGAGCAGTTCTTC.

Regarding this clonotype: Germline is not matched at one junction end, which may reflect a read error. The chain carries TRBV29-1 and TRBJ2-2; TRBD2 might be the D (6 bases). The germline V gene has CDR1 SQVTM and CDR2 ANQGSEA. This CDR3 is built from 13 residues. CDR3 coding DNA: TGCAGGGTTGCATCGGGGGTGCTCAGGGAGCTGTTTTTT. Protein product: CRVASGVLRELFF.

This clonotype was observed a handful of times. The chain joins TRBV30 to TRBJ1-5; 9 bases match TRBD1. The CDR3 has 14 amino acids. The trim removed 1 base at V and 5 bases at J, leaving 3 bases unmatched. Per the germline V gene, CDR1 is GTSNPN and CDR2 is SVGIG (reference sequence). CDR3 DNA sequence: TGTGCCTGGAGTGCCTGGACAGGGGATCAGCCCCAGCATTTT. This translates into CAWSAWTGDQPQHF.

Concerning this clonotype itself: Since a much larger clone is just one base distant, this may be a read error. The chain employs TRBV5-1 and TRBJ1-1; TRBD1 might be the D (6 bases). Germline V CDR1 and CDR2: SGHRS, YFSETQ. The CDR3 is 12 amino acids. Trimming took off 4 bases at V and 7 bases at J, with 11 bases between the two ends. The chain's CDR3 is CASSRDKDEAFF. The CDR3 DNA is TGCGCCAGCAGCAGGGACAAGGATGAAGCTTTCTTT.